What follows are 2 T cell receptor beta chains derived from one specimen sequenced in a study of human T cells and chemical hapten exposure. Stated time point: pre-sensitization, week 0. Treatment specified: therapeutic diphenylcyclopropenone sensitization with weekly scalp DPC. From the RACE reads, TCRdb called clonotypes with MiXCR, one entry per CDR3 protein. The data show fewer than 350,000 distinct CDR3 sequences, roughly 8% seen once. The sample was whole blood, taken in connection with sensitization to the hapten diphenylcyclopropenone (DPC). The receptors come from a man aged 18-30 years with alopecia areata. Some clones in this sample may be carry-over from other donors' samples.

This clonotype was seen ten or more times. The CDR3 reads CSARGVSAAVVSYNEQFF. The DNA of the CDR3 is TGCAGCGCACGCGGGGTTAGCGCCGCCGTAGTTTCCTACAATGAGCAGTTCTTC. This chain uses TRBV29-1 with TRBJ2-1; tentatively, D is TRBD2 (6 bases). V was pared by 7 bases and J by 1 base, with 26 bases between. The CDR3 contains 18 residues. The germline CDR1 and CDR2 sequences are SQVTM and ANQGSEA.

The table lists this clonotype with many counts. The chain has TRBV5-5 and TRBJ2-7, with D tentatively TRBD1 (6 bases). V was clipped by 0 bases and J by 3 bases, with 7 bases between them. Per germline, CDR1 SGHKS and CDR2 YYEKEE (reference sequence). The CDR3 sequence is 13 residues long. CDR3 DNA sequence: TGTGCCAGCAGCTTGGGACAGGACTACGAGCAGTACGTC. It is translated as CASSLGQDYEQYV.